These 26 T cell receptor beta chains were all obtained from the same sample, sequenced in a study of identical twins. TCRdb used MiXCR to reprocess the 5' RACE reads, holding one entry per CDR3 protein. The sample records around 160,000 distinct CDR3 sequences, under 4.5% being singletons. Sequencing input: memory T cells sorted from blood. The origin of the receptors is a man between 18 and 35 years old in good health.

This clonotype was detected ten times or more. This chain connects TRBV5-1 to TRBJ2-3; unclear D gene. Trimming stripped 0 bases from V and 5 bases from J, with 7 bases between. CDR1 is SGHRS and CDR2 is YFSETQ in the germline V gene. CDR3 length: 13 amino acids. CDR3 coding DNA: TGCGCCAGCAGCTTGGCCTTACAAGATACGCAGTATTTT. It yields the protein CASSLALQDTQYF.

This clonotype was observed a few times. No DNA is shown, since the ends of the CDR3 on it are uncertain; the CDR3 is the one TCRdb lists. V is TRBV2 and J is TRBJ2-2; the DNA was not used to check the table's D call, TRBD1. The CDR3 totals 14 residues, both ends included. Germline CDR1 reads SNHLY; CDR2 reads FYNNEI. The CDR3 reads CAKTGENTGELFFF.

This clonotype was seen ten or more times. The CDR3 DNA is TGCGCCAGCAGCACCCTGCCGACTAGCGGGAGATTCAATGAGCAGTTCTTC. It yields the protein CASSTLPTSGRFNEQFF. This rearrangement joins TRBV5-1 to TRBJ2-1; 12 bases map to TRBD2. Germline V gene lookup returns CDR1 SGHRS and CDR2 YFSETQ. V was clipped by 4 bases and J by 6 bases; unmatched bases: 11. The CDR3 length is 17 residues. Filled out from reference TRBV5-1 and TRBJ2-1, the complete variable domain reads KAGVTQTPRYLIKTRGQQVTLSCSPISGHRSVSWYQQTPGQGLQFLFEYFSETQRNKGNFPGRFSGRQFSNSRSEMNVSTLELGDSALYLCASSTLPTSGRFNEQFFGPGTRLTVL.

This clonotype was observed many times. The chain has TRBV4-2 and TRBJ2-5, with TRBD2 identical over 7 bases. With V trimmed by 5 bases and J by 1 base, 7 bases remained unmatched. There are 15 residues in the CDR3. Per germline, CDR1 LGHNA and CDR2 YNFKEQ. Here the CDR3 DNA reads TGTGCCAGCAGCACCGAACTAGCGCCCCAAGAGACCCAGTACTTC. Translation gives CASSTELAPQETQYF.

This clonotype occurred many times. The J gene is TRBJ2-1, the V gene TRBV14; TRBD1 might be the D (5 bases). The CDR3 spans 16 residues. Germline V gene sequence: CDR1 SGHDN, CDR2 FVKESK. V gave up 0 bases and J gave up 9 bases, with 18 bases separating them. CDR3 in amino acids: CASSQEGWGRFREQFF. In DNA form, the CDR3 reads TGTGCCAGCAGCCAAGAGGGCTGGGGCAGGTTTCGTGAGCAGTTCTTC.

This clonotype was picked up many times. The chain uses TRBV29-1 and TRBJ1-2, with D possibly being TRBD1 (6 bases). The V and J ends lost 3 bases and 3 bases respectively, with 8 bases between them. CDR1 and CDR2 from the germline V gene are SQVTM and ANQGSEA. This CDR3 contains 12 residues. This CDR3 reads CSVETGDYGYTF. DNA for the CDR3: TGCAGCGTTGAGACAGGCGACTATGGCTACACCTTC. Together with reference TRBV29-1 and TRBJ1-2, the CDR3 gives the full variable domain: SAVISQKPSRDICQRGTSLTIQCQVDSQVTMMFWYRQQPGQSLTLIATANQGSEATYESGFVIDKFPISRPNLTFSTLTVSNMSPEDSSIYLCSVETGDYGYTFGSGTRLTVV.

At least ten counts were recorded for this clonotype. This sequence joins TRBV24-1 and TRBJ2-2; D may be TRBD1 (6 bases). V was shortened by 5 bases and J by 4 bases, with 13 bases between the two germline ends. Germline values: CDR1 KGHDR, CDR2 SFDVKD. This CDR3 region has 15 residues. This CDR3 is CATSGIVGGTGELFF. The CDR3 coding sequence is TGTGCCACCAGTGGAATAGTAGGGGGCACCGGGGAGCTGTTTTTT.

This clonotype was detected many times. The chain carries TRBV20-1 and TRBJ2-7; 9 bases align to TRBD1. This CDR3 region has 15 residues. CDR1 is DFQATT and CDR2 is SNEGSKA in the germline V gene (reference sequence). V was clipped by 6 bases and J by 2 bases; unmatched bases: 11. CDR3 sequence (DNA): TGCAGTGCCGGAGGGTTGGGGACAGGGACCTACGAGCAGTACTTC. This encodes CSAGGLGTGTYEQYF.

In its sample, this clonotype was seen many times. The chain carries TRBV7-2 and TRBJ2-7; TRBD1 matches 7 bases. The CDR3 has 14 amino acids. V was clipped by 5 bases and J by 1 base; unmatched bases: 5. Germline V gives CDR1 SGHTA, CDR2 FQGNSA. The CDR3 spells CASSVGQTSYEQYF. The CDR3 coding sequence is TGTGCCAGCAGCGTGGGACAGACGTCCTACGAGCAGTACTTC. The full variable domain, completed using reference TRBV7-2 and TRBJ2-7, is GAGVSQSPSNKVTEKGKDVELRCDPISGHTALYWYRQSLGQGLEFLIYFQGNSAPDKSGLPSDRFSAERTGGSVSTLTIQRTQQEDSAVYLCASSVGQTSYEQYFGPGTRLTVT.

The sample holds many counts of this clonotype. The V gene is TRBV20-1, the J gene TRBJ1-2, with TRBD1 matching over 7 bases. This CDR3 comprises 12 residues. V was clipped by 3 bases and J by 8 bases; unmatched bases: 6. Germline values: CDR1 DFQATT, CDR2 SNEGSKA (reference sequence). The CDR3: CSARTTGKGYTF. In nucleotides, the CDR3 is TGCAGTGCTAGGACGACAGGGAAAGGCTACACCTTC.

This clonotype was seen at least ten times. V is TRBV20-1 and J is TRBJ2-2; TRBD2 agrees at 14 bases. The CDR3 covers 15 residues. Germline assignment: CDR1 DFQATT and CDR2 SNEGSKA (reference sequence). Germline trimming cut 6 bases from V and 6 bases from J; bases unmatched to any gene: 6. DNA of the CDR3: TGCAGTGCCACCCAGACTAGCGGGAGGGCCGGGGAGCTGTTTTTT. Translation: CSATQTSGRAGELFF.

This clonotype was counted many times. The chain uses TRBV6-4 and TRBJ1-5; D not resolved. There are 13 residues in the CDR3. The germline gives CDR1 MRHNA, CDR2 SNTAGT. Trimming stripped 0 bases from V and 3 bases from J, with 3 bases between. CDR3 nucleotide sequence: TGTGCCAGCAGTGACTCCCCCAATCAGCCCCAGCATTTT. This translates into CASSDSPNQPQHF.

This clonotype occurred many times. V is TRBV11-2 and J is TRBJ2-3; TRBD2 might be the D (6 bases). This CDR3 is built from 14 residues. Between the trimmed V and J ends, which lost 0 bases and 3 bases, there was a span of 7 bases. From germline, CDR1 is SGHAT and CDR2 FQNNGV. The CDR3 DNA reads TGTGCCAGCAGCTTAGAACTAGCTACAGATACGCAGTATTTT. This gives the protein CASSLELATDTQYF.

This clonotype has at least ten counts. Here the CDR3 DNA reads TGCGCCAGCAGTGCTGGGACTAGGGGGCATGAGCAGTTCTTC. Its protein is CASSAGTRGHEQFF. This rearrangement joins TRBV5-1 to TRBJ2-1; a possible D gene is TRBD2 (8 bases). CDR1 is SGHRS, CDR2 YFSETQ, per germline. Trimming removed 5 bases at V and 8 bases at J, with 17 bases between. This CDR3 has 14 residues.

The table lists this clonotype with many counts. This CDR3 is CASGATGGNEKLFF. The CDR3 DNA follows: TGTGCTAGTGGGGCGACAGGGGGGAATGAAAAACTGTTTTTT. V gene TRBV12-5 combines with J gene TRBJ1-4, with 9 bases identical to TRBD1. The germline V gene has CDR1 LGHNT and CDR2 FRNRAP. Trimming removed 6 bases from V and 5 bases from J; junction bases left unmatched: 4. CDR3 size: 14 residues.

The gene calls are TRBV25-1 and TRBJ1-6, with a possible D match to TRBD1 (6 bases). Trimming removed 8 bases at V and 9 bases at J, with 11 bases between. This CDR3 region has 12 residues. Per germline, CDR1 MGHDK and CDR2 SYGVNS. The CDR3 sequence is CASYKGGSPLHF. DNA of the CDR3: TGTGCCAGCTATAAGGGGGGTTCACCCCTCCACTTT.

This clonotype was seen at least ten times. V is TRBV5-1 and J is TRBJ1-1; maybe TRBD1 (6 bases). The germline gives CDR1 SGHRS, CDR2 YFSETQ. V gave up 2 bases and J gave up 4 bases, with 18 bases separating them. CDR3 size: 16 residues. CDR3 sequence: CASSLNTGKGGTEAFF. CDR3 bases: TGCGCCAGCAGCTTAAATACAGGGAAGGGAGGCACTGAAGCTTTCTTT. Drawing the rest from reference TRBV5-1 and TRBJ1-1, the complete variable domain is KAGVTQTPRYLIKTRGQQVTLSCSPISGHRSVSWYQQTPGQGLQFLFEYFSETQRNKGNFPGRFSGRQFSNSRSEMNVSTLELGDSALYLCASSLNTGKGGTEAFFGQGTRLTVV.

This clonotype appeared many times. The DNA of the CDR3 is TGTGCCAGCAGCGTAAGCAGCCTGTACGAGCAGTACTTC. This codes for CASSVSSLYEQYF. J is TRBJ2-7 and V is TRBV9; D is unresolved. Germline CDR1 SGDLS, CDR2 YYNGEE. Trimming removed 1 base from V and 4 bases from J, with 9 bases in between. This CDR3 contains 13 residues.

At least ten counts were recorded for this clonotype. This sequence joins TRBV11-2 and TRBJ2-3; no reliable D call. Trimming cost V 1 base and J 2 bases, with 7 bases left between them. The germline V gene encodes CDR1 SGHAT and CDR2 FQNNGV. CDR3 length equals 14 residues. The CDR3 DNA follows: TGTGCCAGCAGCTTAGTACAGCTCACAGATACGCAGTATTTT. It specifies CASSLVQLTDTQYF. The full variable domain, completed using reference TRBV11-2 and TRBJ2-3, is EAGVAQSPRYKIIEKRQSVAFWCNPISGHATLYWYQQILGQGPKLLIQFQNNGVVDDSQLPKDRFSAERLKGVDSTLKIQPAKLEDSAVYLCASSLVQLTDTQYFGPGTRLTVL.

This clonotype was counted many times. The CDR3 sequence: CASSLGIAGRQETQYF. DNA of the CDR3: TGTGCCAGCAGCTTGGGGATAGCGGGCCGCCAAGAGACCCAGTACTTC. The V gene is TRBV5-6, the J gene TRBJ2-5, with TRBD2 matching over 7 bases. The CDR3 is 16 residues long. V was clipped by 0 bases and J by 1 base; unmatched bases: 6. Germline CDR1 SGHDT, CDR2 YYEEEE.

This clonotype was counted many times. V and J are TRBV4-3 and TRBJ2-1, with 12 bases fitting TRBD2. CDR1 is LGHNA, CDR2 YSLEER, per germline. The V segment lost 5 bases and the J segment 8 bases; nucleotides outside the gene matches: 10. This CDR3 region has 16 residues. The CDR3 sequence: CASSSPSGRALDEQFF. The CDR3 nucleotides are TGCGCCAGCAGCTCCCCTAGCGGGAGGGCCCTTGATGAGCAGTTCTTC.

In its sample, this clonotype was seen many times. This sequence joins TRBV4-2 and TRBJ2-1, with D maybe TRBD1 (6 bases). The V end lost 0 bases, the J end lost 4 bases, and 7 bases lay between the germline ends. Germline V gene data show CDR1 as LGHNA and CDR2 as YNFKEQ. The CDR3 extends over 14 amino acids. The CDR3 region is CASSQEGTYNEQFF. Here the CDR3 DNA reads TGTGCCAGCAGCCAAGAGGGGACATACAATGAGCAGTTCTTC.

This clonotype was seen only a few times. This sequence joins TRBV19 and TRBJ1-5; D possibly corresponds to TRBD1 (5 bases). V lost 5 bases and J lost 0, with 14 bases in between. The length of the CDR3 is 16 residues. CDR1 and CDR2 (germline): LNHDA, SQIVND (reference sequence). CDR3 bases: TGTGCCAGTAGTTCGGGCGTGGGGCTTAGCAATCAGCCCCAGCATTTT. Its translation: CASSSGVGLSNQPQHF.

This clonotype was recorded many times. The chain employs TRBV20-1 and TRBJ1-5; D might be TRBD1 (5 bases). Germline CDR1 is DFQATT and CDR2 is SNEGSKA (reference sequence). The CDR3 runs to 15 residues. The V and J ends lost 0 bases and 7 bases respectively, with 16 bases between them. The CDR3 DNA reads TGCAGTGCTAGAGATCTCTTAGGGGAGTACCAGCCCCAGCATTTT. Translation: CSARDLLGEYQPQHF.

At least ten counts were recorded for this clonotype. The chain employs TRBV7-2 and TRBJ2-3; no clear D. Germline lookup yields CDR1 SGHTA and CDR2 FQGNSA. The CDR3 has 14 residues. The ends were cut back, 4 bases at V and 2 bases at J, with 10 bases in the middle. CDR3 protein: CASSYGPFTDTQYF. In nucleotides, the CDR3 is TGTGCCAGCAGCTACGGCCCCTTCACAGATACGCAGTATTTT. The full variable domain, with the rest looked up from reference TRBV7-2 and TRBJ2-3, is GAGVSQSPSNKVTEKGKDVELRCDPISGHTALYWYRQSLGQGLEFLIYFQGNSAPDKSGLPSDRFSAERTGGSVSTLTIQRTQQEDSAVYLCASSYGPFTDTQYFGPGTRLTVL.

This clonotype occurred many times. The V and J genes are TRBV4-1 and TRBJ2-7, with TRBD2 identical over 9 bases. CDR1 and CDR2 from the germline V gene are MGHRA and YSYEKL. This CDR3 is 14 amino acids long. After removal of 10 bases from V and 6 bases from J, the junction contained 13 bases not matched to a gene. CDR3 sequence reads: CATLGTSRSGEQYV. The CDR3 nucleotides are TGCGCCACTTTGGGGACTAGCCGGAGCGGCGAGCAGTACGTC.